The 26 T cell receptor beta chains below were found in one sample sequenced in a study of cytomegalovirus exposure and HLA in healthy donors. Here immunoSEQ multiplex PCR was the method, and the copy in TCRdb shows in-frame clones only, minus some. The data show about 160,000 clones, roughly 90% seen once. The sequenced sample consisted of PBMCs. All receptors come from a young woman in good health and CMV-seropositive.

The chain couples TRBV7-9 to TRBJ1-2; D remains unclear. Trimming shortened V by 1 base and J by 4 bases, and 13 bases separated the two germline ends. From germline, CDR1 is SEHNR and CDR2 FQNEAQ (reference sequence). The CDR3 is 15 amino acids. CDR3 in amino acids: CASSLERAEPYGYTF. In DNA, the CDR3 is TGTGCCAGCAGCTTAGAGAGGGCGGAACCCTATGGCTACACCTTC.

The gene calls are TRBV7-2 and TRBJ2-7; perhaps TRBD2 as D (5 bases). CDR1 is SGHTA, CDR2 FQGNSA, per germline. CDR3 length equals 14 residues. Deletions cut 1 base from V and 2 bases from J, with 9 bases between. This chain's CDR3 is CASSLGEGAYEQYF. The CDR3 DNA is TGTGCCAGCAGCTTAGGAGAGGGAGCCTACGAGCAGTACTTC.

The J gene is TRBJ1-5, the V gene TRBV6-5; TRBD1 matches 7 bases. Germline trimming cut 9 bases from V and 2 bases from J; bases unmatched to any gene: 1. CDR1 is MNHEY, CDR2 SVGAGI, per germline. There are 12 residues in the CDR3. The CDR3 sequence is CASQGGNQPQHF. CDR3 sequence (DNA): TGTGCCAGTCAGGGGGGCAATCAGCCCCAGCATTTT.

The J gene is TRBJ2-7, the V gene TRBV6-6; tentative D call: TRBD2 (7 bases). The germline V gene has CDR1 MNHNY and CDR2 SVGAGI (reference sequence). This CDR3 has 14 amino acids. The V end lost 7 bases, the J end lost 1 base, and 14 bases lay between the germline ends. CDR3 amino acids: CASTPGRGSYEQYF. CDR3 DNA: TGTGCCAGCACCCCGGGGAGGGGGTCCTACGAGCAGTACTTC.

The gene calls are TRBV7-2 and TRBJ2-7; 9 bases match TRBD2. Germline V gene lookup returns CDR1 SGHTA and CDR2 FQGNSA. The CDR3 is made up of 15 amino acids. The ends lost 3 bases at V and 4 bases at J; junction bases unmatched: 7. The CDR3 DNA reads as TGTGCCAGCAGCTTGTCCGGGACTAGCTTTTACGAGCAGTACTTC. Translation: CASSLSGTSFYEQYF. The variable domain in full, completed from reference TRBV7-2 and TRBJ2-7, reads GAGVSQSPSNKVTEKGKDVELRCDPISGHTALYWYRQSLGQGLEFLIYFQGNSAPDKSGLPSDRFSAERTGGSVSTLTIQRTQQEDSAVYLCASSLSGTSFYEQYFGPGTRLTVT.

CDR3 DNA sequence: TGTGCTAGTGGCTCCTCGGGACTGCCGGGGGGAGATGGCTACACCTTC. This sequence encodes CASGSSGLPGGDGYTF. The genes are TRBV12-5 and TRBJ1-2, with D possibly being TRBD1 (5 bases). CDR3 size: 16 residues. V lost 6 bases, J lost 6 bases, and 23 bases lay in between. Germline V gives CDR1 LGHNT, CDR2 FRNRAP.

The V call is TRBV7-9, the J call TRBJ1-1, with 9 bases fitting TRBD1. The CDR3 spans 16 residues. Germline values: CDR1 SEHNR, CDR2 FQNEAQ (reference sequence). J was trimmed by 6 bases and V by 5 bases; bases with no gene match: 13. The CDR3 DNA reads TGTGCCAGCAGCCTAGATAGGGGACAGGGCACGCCTGAAGCTTTCTTT. Amino acid sequence: CASSLDRGQGTPEAFF.

This chain joins TRBV28 and TRBJ2-5; the D gene is possibly TRBD1 (5 bases). The CDR3 runs to 14 residues. Germline CDR1 MDHEN, CDR2 SYDVKM. Deletions cut 6 bases from V and 4 bases from J, with 15 bases between. CDR3 nucleotides: TGTGCCAGCAGGCCTACAGGTAGCCGAGAGACCCAGTACTTC. It is translated as CASRPTGSRETQYF.

This clone has a single count. The chain is built from TRBV6-5 and TRBJ2-7; perhaps TRBD1 as D (5 bases). The germline V gene has CDR1 MNHEY and CDR2 SVGAGI. The V gene lost 2 bases and the J gene lost 7 bases, with 12 bases spanning the gap. The CDR3 length is 13 residues. In nucleotides, the CDR3 is TGTGCCAGCAGTTACAAGGGGCACCCGGAGCAGTACTTC. As protein: CASSYKGHPEQYF.

The chain links TRBV5-4 to TRBJ1-2; unclear D gene. The ends were cut back, 0 bases at V and 4 bases at J, with 7 bases in the middle. Germline assignment: CDR1 SGHNT and CDR2 YYREEE (reference sequence). This CDR3 has 13 amino acids. The CDR3: CASSLEGSYGYTF. The CDR3 coding sequence is TGTGCCAGCAGCTTGGAAGGGAGCTATGGCTACACCTTC.

This rearrangement joins TRBV19 to TRBJ2-7; no clear D. This CDR3 spans 13 amino acids. Trimming removed 3 bases at V and 5 bases at J, with 11 bases between. Germline loops: CDR1 LNHDA, CDR2 SQIVND (reference sequence). The CDR3 is CASSIQAFHEQYF. CDR3 DNA: TGTGCCAGTAGTATCCAGGCCTTCCACGAGCAGTACTTC. The full variable domain, with the rest looked up from reference TRBV19 and TRBJ2-7, is DGGITQSPKYLFRKEGQNVTLSCEQNLNHDAMYWYRQDPGQGLRLIYYSQIVNDFQKGDIAEGYSVSREKKESFPLTVTSAQKNPTAFYLCASSIQAFHEQYFGPGTRLTVT.

The CDR3, as DNA: TGTGCCTGGAGTTCTCCTCACTATGGCTACACCTTC. Protein sequence: CAWSSPHYGYTF. This chain joins TRBV30 and TRBJ1-2; no clear D. V was shortened by 2 bases and J by 3 bases, with 7 bases between the two germline ends. The germline gives CDR1 GTSNPN, CDR2 SVGIG (reference sequence). The CDR3 runs to 12 residues.

The J gene is TRBJ2-7, the V gene TRBV6-1; TRBD1 matches at 8 bases. Unmatched junction bases numbered 3, after V lost 7 bases and J lost 1 base. This CDR3 has 13 residues. CDR1 and CDR2 (germline): MNHNS, SASEGT. The DNA for the CDR3 is TGTGCCAGCACCGGGACAGGATCCTACGAGCAGTACTTC. Amino acids: CASTGTGSYEQYF.

The J gene is TRBJ2-2, the V gene TRBV27; TRBD1 agrees at 7 bases. Germline V gene data show CDR1 as MNHEY and CDR2 as SMNVEV (reference sequence). The CDR3 totals 15 residues. Trimming took 5 bases from V and 2 from J; bases not matched to a gene: 5. DNA of the CDR3: TGTGCCAGCAGTAACAGGGGCCCTAACACCGGGGAGCTGTTTTTT. This codes for CASSNRGPNTGELFF.

The chain joins TRBV27 to TRBJ2-5, with 10 bases that match TRBD2. Germline CDR1 MNHEY, CDR2 SMNVEV (reference sequence). V lost 5 bases and J lost 5; bases outside the gene matches: 5. The CDR3 covers 14 residues. The CDR3 region has the DNA TGTGCCAGCAGTGCTAGCGGGAGATACGAGACCCAGTACTTC. Encoded protein: CASSASGRYETQYF.

The chain couples TRBV27 to TRBJ2-1; the D gene is possibly TRBD1 (6 bases). V lost 0 bases to trimming and J lost 2 bases, with 11 bases between them. CDR3 length: 16 amino acids. CDR1 is MNHEY and CDR2 is SMNVEV in the germline V gene (reference sequence). Here the CDR3 DNA reads TGTGCCAGCAGTTTATCTTGGGGGCCCGCCTACAATGAGCAGTTCTTC. This translates into CASSLSWGPAYNEQFF.

The chain couples TRBV30 to TRBJ1-4, with TRBD1 as a possible D gene (6 bases). CDR1 is GTSNPN and CDR2 is SVGIG in the germline V gene (reference sequence). The V end lost 3 bases, the J end lost 7 bases, and 12 bases lay between the germline ends. The length of the CDR3 is 13 residues. CDR3 sequence (DNA): TGTGCCTGGAGAGGGCAGGGGTTTGAAAAACTGTTTTTT. Protein: CAWRGQGFEKLFF.

J is TRBJ2-7 and V is TRBV6-5; TRBD1 aligns across 9 bases. In germline, CDR1 is MNHEY, CDR2 SVGAGI. The CDR3 extends over 14 amino acids. V lost 6 bases to trimming and J lost 3 bases; unmatched junction nucleotides: 6. As DNA, the CDR3 is TGTGCCAGCAGGACCGGGACAGGGATCTACGAGCAGTACTTC. Its protein is CASRTGTGIYEQYF.

The gene calls are TRBV5-1 and TRBJ2-5; 16 bases align to TRBD2. The CDR3 extends over 18 amino acids. With 3 bases clipped from V and 1 base from J, the junction kept 6 bases outside the gene matches. From germline, CDR1 is SGHRS and CDR2 YFSETQ. The CDR3 reads CASSSGLAGGMSQETQYF. The CDR3 region has the DNA TGCGCCAGCAGCTCGGGACTAGCGGGAGGGATGTCCCAAGAGACCCAGTACTTC.

The rearrangement links TRBV7-9 to TRBJ1-1; 7 bases map to TRBD1. The V and J ends lost 1 base and 2 bases, in that order; junction bases with no gene match: 1. The CDR3 totals 14 residues. From germline, CDR1 is SEHNR and CDR2 FQNEAQ (reference sequence). The CDR3 DNA is TGTGCCAGCAGCTTAGACAGGGGAAACACTGAAGCTTTCTTT. Translation gives CASSLDRGNTEAFF.

The chain has TRBV11-3 and TRBJ2-5; D might be TRBD1 (5 bases). This CDR3 is built from 13 residues. The germline V gene encodes CDR1 SGHNT and CDR2 YENEEA. V was trimmed by 3 bases and J by 5 bases, leaving 10 bases between them. CDR3 sequence: CASSFRGWETQYF. The CDR3 DNA is TGTGCCAGCAGCTTTAGGGGCTGGGAGACCCAGTACTTC.

The chain employs TRBV5-1 and TRBJ2-2, with 9 bases aligning to TRBD1. The V gene end was trimmed by 7 bases and the J gene end by 5 bases; junction bases not matched to a gene: 3. Looked up from germline, CDR1 is SGHRS and CDR2 is YFSETQ. CDR3 length: 13 amino acids. The chain's CDR3 is CASRDRETGELFF. CDR3 DNA: TGCGCCAGCCGGGACAGGGAGACCGGGGAGCTGTTTTTT.

CDR3 residues: CASSLRDTYNEQFF. In nucleotides, the CDR3 is TGTGCCAGCAGCTTAAGGGACACGTACAATGAGCAGTTCTTC. V gene TRBV7-9 combines with J gene TRBJ2-1; TRBD1 might be the D (6 bases). The CDR3 runs 14 residues. V dropped 2 bases and J dropped 4 bases, with 9 bases sitting between them. The germline CDR1 and CDR2 sequences are SEHNR and FQNEAQ (reference sequence).

The gene calls are TRBV9 and TRBJ2-5, with 7 bases that match TRBD1. V lost 4 bases, J lost 1 base, and 10 bases stayed unmatched. Per the germline V gene, CDR1 is SGDLS and CDR2 is YYNGEE. This CDR3 is built from 16 residues. The CDR3 DNA follows: TGTGCCAGCAGCCCACCAACACAGGGGCTCCAAGAGACCCAGTACTTC. As protein: CASSPPTQGLQETQYF.

The chain joins TRBV2 to TRBJ2-7; D is uncertain. The germline V and J ends were trimmed by 3 bases and 3 bases, with 6 bases remaining between them. This CDR3 contains 12 residues. Per the germline V gene, CDR1 is SNHLY and CDR2 is FYNNEI. CDR3 sequence reads: CASSDSYYEQYF. In nucleotides, the CDR3 is TGTGCCAGCAGTGACAGTTACTACGAGCAGTACTTC.

V and J are TRBV7-9 and TRBJ2-1, with a possible D match to TRBD2 (6 bases). V lost 4 bases to trimming and J lost 10 bases, with 14 bases between them. Per the germline V gene, CDR1 is SEHNR and CDR2 is FQNEAQ (reference sequence). This CDR3 is built from 13 residues. This chain's CDR3 is CASSSSGAGEQFF. CDR3 sequence (DNA): TGTGCCAGCAGCTCCTCGGGAGCAGGGGAGCAGTTCTTC.